This record concerns one T cell receptor (beta chain) sequence. This record belongs to a study of PD-L1 blockade in urothelial cancer. Study summary: Prior exposure to chemotherapy in patients amounted to 0 to 3 regimens received.

CDR1 is SNHLY, CDR2 FYNNEI, per germline. The CDR3 totals 19 residues. The trim removed 5 bases at V and 1 base at J, leaving 15 bases unmatched. Regarding time point: peripheral blood 6 weeks after treatment start. Sequenced by immunoSEQ multiplex PCR; TCRdb stores in-frame clones only, minus some. The sample carries 35,000 to 45,000 clones, about 80% recorded once. This clonotype originated in a man in his sixties with urothelial cancer. Material: PBMCs, obtained around atezolizumab (anti-PD-L1) treatment. The chain links TRBV2 to TRBJ2-3, with 10 bases matching TRBD2. The CDR3 region is CASSFSPLLTSGGTDTQYF. The CDR3 bases are TGTGCCAGCAGTTTTTCCCCGCTATTAACTAGCGGGGGCACAGATACGCAGTATTTT.